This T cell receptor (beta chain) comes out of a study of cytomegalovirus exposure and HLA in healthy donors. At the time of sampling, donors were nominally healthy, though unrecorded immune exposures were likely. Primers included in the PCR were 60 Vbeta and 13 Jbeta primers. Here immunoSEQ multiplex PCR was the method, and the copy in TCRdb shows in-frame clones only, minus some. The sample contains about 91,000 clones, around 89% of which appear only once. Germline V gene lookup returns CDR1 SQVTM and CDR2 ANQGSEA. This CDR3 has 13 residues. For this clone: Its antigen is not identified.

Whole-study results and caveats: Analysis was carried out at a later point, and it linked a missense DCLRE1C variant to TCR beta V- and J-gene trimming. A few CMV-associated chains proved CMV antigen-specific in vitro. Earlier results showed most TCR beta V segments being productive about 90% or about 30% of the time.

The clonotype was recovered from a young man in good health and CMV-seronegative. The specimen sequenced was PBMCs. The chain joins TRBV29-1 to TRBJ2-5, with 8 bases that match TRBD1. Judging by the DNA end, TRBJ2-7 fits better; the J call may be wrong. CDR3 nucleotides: TGCAGCGTTGAAGGGACAGGGCTCTACGAGCAGTACTTC. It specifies CSVEGTGLYEQYF.